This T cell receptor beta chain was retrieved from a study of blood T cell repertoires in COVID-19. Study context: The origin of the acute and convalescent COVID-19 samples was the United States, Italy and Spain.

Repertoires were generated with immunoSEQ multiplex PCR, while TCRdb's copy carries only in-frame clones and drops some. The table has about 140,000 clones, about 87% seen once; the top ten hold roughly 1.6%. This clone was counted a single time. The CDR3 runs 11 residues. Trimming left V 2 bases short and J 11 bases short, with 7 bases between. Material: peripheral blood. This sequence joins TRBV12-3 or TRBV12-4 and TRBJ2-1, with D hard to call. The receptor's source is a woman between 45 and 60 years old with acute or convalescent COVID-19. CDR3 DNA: TGTGCCAGCAGTTTAATCGGTAAGCAGTTCTTC. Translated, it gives CASSLIGKQFF.